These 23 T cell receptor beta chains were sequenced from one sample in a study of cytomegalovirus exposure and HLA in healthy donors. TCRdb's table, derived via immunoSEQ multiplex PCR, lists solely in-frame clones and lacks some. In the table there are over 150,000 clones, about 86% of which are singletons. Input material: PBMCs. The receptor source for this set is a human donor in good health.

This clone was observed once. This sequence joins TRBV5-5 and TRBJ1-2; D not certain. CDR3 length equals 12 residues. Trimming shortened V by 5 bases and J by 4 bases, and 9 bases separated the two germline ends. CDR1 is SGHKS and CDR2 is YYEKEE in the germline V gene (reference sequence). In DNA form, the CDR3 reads TGTGCCAGCAGTCAGATGTTCTATGGCTACACCTTC. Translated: CASSQMFYGYTF.

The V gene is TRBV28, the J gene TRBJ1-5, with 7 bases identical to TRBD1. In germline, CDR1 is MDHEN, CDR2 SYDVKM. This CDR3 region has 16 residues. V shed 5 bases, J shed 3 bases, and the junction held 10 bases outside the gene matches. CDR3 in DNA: TGTGCCAGCAGTGGTGCGGAGGGGGCCAACAATCAGCCCCAGCATTTT. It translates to CASSGAEGANNQPQHF. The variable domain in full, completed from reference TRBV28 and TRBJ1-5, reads DVKVTQSSRYLVKRTGEKVFLECVQDMDHENMFWYRQDPGLGLRLIYFSYDVKMKEKGDIPEGYSVSREKKERFSLILESASTNQTSMYLCASSGAEGANNQPQHFGDGTRLSIL.

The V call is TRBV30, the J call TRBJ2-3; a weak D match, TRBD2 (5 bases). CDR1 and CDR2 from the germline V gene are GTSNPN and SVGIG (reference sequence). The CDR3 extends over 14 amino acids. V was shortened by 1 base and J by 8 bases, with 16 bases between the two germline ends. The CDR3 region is CAWSGHKLEGTQYF. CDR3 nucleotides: TGTGCCTGGAGTGGCCACAAATTAGAGGGTACGCAGTATTTT.

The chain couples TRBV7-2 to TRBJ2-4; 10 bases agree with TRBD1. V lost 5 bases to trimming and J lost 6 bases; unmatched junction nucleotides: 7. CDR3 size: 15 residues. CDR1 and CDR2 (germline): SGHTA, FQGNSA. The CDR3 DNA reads TGTGCCAGCAGCCTACGGACAGGGGGAGGAAACATTCAGTACTTC. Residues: CASSLRTGGGNIQYF.

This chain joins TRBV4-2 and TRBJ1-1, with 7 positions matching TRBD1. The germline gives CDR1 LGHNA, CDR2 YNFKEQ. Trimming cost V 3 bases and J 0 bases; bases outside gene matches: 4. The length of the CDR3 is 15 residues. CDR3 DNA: TGTGCCAGCAGCCACGACAGGGCCATGAACACTGAAGCTTTCTTT. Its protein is CASSHDRAMNTEAFF.

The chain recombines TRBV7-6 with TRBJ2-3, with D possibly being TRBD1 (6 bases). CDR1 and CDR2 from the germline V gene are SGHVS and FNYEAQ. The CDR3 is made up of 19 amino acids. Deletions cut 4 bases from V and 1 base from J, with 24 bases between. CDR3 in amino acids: CASSSPIPWDTKGTDTQYF. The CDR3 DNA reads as TGTGCCAGCAGCTCACCAATCCCCTGGGACACCAAAGGCACAGATACGCAGTATTTT.

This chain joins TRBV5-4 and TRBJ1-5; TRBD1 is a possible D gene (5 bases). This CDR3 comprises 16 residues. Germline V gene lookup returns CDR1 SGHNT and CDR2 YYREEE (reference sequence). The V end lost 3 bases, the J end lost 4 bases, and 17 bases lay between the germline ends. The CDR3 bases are TGTGCCAGCAGCTCAGAACCGGGACTAACAAATCAGCCCCAGCATTTT. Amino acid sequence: CASSSEPGLTNQPQHF. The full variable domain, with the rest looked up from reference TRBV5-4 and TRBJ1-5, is ETGVTQSPTHLIKTRGQQVTLRCSSQSGHNTVSWYQQALGQGPQFIFQYYREEENGRGNFPPRFSGLQFPNYSSELNVNALELDDSALYLCASSSEPGLTNQPQHFGDGTRLSIL.

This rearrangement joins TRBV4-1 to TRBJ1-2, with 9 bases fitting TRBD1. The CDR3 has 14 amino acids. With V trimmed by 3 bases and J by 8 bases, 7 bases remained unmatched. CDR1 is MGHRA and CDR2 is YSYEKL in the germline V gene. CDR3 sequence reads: CASSQEGQGGGYTF. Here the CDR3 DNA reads TGCGCCAGCAGCCAGGAGGGACAGGGAGGGGGCTACACCTTC.

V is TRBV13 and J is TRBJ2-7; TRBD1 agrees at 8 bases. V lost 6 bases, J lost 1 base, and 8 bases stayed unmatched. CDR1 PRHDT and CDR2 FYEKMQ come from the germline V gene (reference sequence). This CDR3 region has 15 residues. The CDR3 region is CASRATGEGSYEQYF. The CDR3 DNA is TGTGCCAGCAGGGCGACAGGGGAAGGGTCCTACGAGCAGTACTTC. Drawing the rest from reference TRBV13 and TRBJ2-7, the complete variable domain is AAGVIQSPRHLIKEKRETATLKCYPIPRHDTVYWYQQGPGQDPQFLISFYEKMQSDKGSIPDRFSAQQFSDYHSELNMSSLELGDSALYFCASRATGEGSYEQYFGPGTRLTVT.

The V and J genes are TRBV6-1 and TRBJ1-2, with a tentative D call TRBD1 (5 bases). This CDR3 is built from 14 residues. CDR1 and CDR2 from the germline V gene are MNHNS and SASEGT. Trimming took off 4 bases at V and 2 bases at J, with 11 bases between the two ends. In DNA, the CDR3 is TGTGCCAGCAGTGGGACACGAGTCAACTATGGCTACACCTTC. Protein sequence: CASSGTRVNYGYTF.

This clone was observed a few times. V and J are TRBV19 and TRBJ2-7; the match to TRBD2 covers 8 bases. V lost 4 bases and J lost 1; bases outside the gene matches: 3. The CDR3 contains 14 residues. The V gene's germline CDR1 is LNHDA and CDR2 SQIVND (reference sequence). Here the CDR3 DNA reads TGTGCCAGTAGTACCGTAGCGGGATCCTACGAGCAGTACTTC. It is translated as CASSTVAGSYEQYF.

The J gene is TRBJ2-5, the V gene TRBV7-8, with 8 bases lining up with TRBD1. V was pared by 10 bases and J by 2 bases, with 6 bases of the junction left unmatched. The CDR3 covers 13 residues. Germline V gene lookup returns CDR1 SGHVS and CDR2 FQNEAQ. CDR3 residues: CANSRTGQETQYF. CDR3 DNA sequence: TGTGCCAACTCCAGGACAGGGCAAGAGACCCAGTACTTC.

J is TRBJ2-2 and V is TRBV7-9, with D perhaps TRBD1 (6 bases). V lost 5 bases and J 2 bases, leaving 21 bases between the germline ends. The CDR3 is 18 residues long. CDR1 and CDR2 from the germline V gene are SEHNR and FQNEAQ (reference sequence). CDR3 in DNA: TGTGCCAGCAGCGACCAGCCGATCGGACAGATAAACACCGGGGAGCTGTTTTTT. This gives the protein CASSDQPIGQINTGELFF.

The CDR3 DNA follows: TGTGCCAGCTCACAGGAGGCCTACGAGCAGTACTTC. It is translated as CASSQEAYEQYF. The chain links TRBV18 to TRBJ2-7, with D perhaps matching TRBD2 (5 bases). Germline V gene lookup returns CDR1 KGHSH and CDR2 LQKENI. The CDR3 has 12 residues. The V end lost 4 bases, the J end lost 2 bases, and 6 bases lay between the germline ends.

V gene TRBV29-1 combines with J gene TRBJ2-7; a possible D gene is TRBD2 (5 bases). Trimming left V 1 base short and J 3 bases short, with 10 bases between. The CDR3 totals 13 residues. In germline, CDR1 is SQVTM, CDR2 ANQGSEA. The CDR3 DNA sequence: TGCAGCGTTGAAGTAGGGAGCTACTACGAGCAGTACTTC. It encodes CSVEVGSYYEQYF.

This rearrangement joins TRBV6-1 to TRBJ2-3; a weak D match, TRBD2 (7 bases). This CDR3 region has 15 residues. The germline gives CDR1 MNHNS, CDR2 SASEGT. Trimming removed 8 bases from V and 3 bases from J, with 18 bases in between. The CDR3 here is CASGSGGRGTDTQYF. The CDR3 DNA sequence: TGTGCCAGCGGATCCGGGGGGCGAGGTACAGATACGCAGTATTTT.

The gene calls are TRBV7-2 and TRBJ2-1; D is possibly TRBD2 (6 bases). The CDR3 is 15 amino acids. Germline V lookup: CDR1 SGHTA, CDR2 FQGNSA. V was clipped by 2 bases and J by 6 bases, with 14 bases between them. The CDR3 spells CASSLRRGGLNEQFF. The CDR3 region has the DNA TGTGCCAGCAGCTTACGGCGGGGAGGACTCAATGAGCAGTTCTTC.

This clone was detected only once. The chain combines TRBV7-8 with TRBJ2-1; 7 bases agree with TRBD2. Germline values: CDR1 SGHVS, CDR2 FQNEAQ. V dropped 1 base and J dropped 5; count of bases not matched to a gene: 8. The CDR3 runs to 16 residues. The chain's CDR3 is CASSLGRTRGDNEQFF. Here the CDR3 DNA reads TGTGCCAGCAGCTTAGGTAGGACTAGGGGTGACAATGAGCAGTTCTTC.

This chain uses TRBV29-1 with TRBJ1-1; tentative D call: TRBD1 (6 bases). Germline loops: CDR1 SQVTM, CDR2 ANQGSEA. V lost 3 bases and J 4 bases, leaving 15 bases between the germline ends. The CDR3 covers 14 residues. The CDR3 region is CSVEVQGLGTEAFF. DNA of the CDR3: TGCAGCGTTGAGGTACAGGGATTGGGCACTGAAGCTTTCTTT.

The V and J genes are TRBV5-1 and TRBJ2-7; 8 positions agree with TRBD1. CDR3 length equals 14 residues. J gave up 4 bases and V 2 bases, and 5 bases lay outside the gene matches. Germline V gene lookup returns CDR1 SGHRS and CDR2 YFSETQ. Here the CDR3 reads CASSFEQGDYEQYF. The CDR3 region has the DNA TGCGCCAGCAGCTTCGAACAGGGGGATTACGAGCAGTACTTC.

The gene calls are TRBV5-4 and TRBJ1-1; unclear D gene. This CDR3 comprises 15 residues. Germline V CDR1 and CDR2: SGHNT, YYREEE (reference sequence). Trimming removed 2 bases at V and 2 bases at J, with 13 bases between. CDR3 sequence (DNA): TGTGCCAGCAGCTTACCTGCCAGCGGCAACACTGAAGCTTTCTTT. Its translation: CASSLPASGNTEAFF.

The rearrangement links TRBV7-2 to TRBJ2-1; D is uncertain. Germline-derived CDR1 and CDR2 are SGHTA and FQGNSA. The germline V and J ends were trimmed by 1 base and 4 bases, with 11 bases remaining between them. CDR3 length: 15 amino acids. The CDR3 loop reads CASSLGGIRYNEQFF. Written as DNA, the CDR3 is TGTGCCAGCAGCTTAGGAGGTATTAGATACAATGAGCAGTTCTTC.

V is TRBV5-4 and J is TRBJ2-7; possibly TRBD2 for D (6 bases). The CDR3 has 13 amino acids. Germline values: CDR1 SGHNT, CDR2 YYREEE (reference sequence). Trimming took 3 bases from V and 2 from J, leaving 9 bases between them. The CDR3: CASSSGLPYEQYF. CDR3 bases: TGTGCCAGCAGCTCGGGACTTCCCTACGAGCAGTACTTC.